The entry below gives a single TCR beta chain sequence along with its context. No antigen is known for it. Noted treatment: roughly 19 received Ad26.COV2.S at low or high dose, single or two shots; about 5 received placebo; per-sample allocation not given. Sampling was done on day 63 after the first vaccine or placebo injection. This sample is drawn from a study of Ad26.COV2.S vaccination and SARS-CoV-2 variants. About the study: The study gave Ad26.COV2.S intramuscularly, once or twice 56 days apart. Study-level findings and limits: Breadth and depth estimates from TCRs may understate total T cell responses. Vaccine recipients had higher spike-specific TCR breadth than placebo recipients.

V was trimmed by 5 bases and J by 0 bases, leaving 13 bases between them. Germline V gives CDR1 MNHEY, CDR2 SMNVEV (reference sequence). This CDR3 has 16 amino acids. Profiled with immunoSEQ multiplex PCR; TCRdb holds only in-frame clones, not every one. The sample gives about half a million clones, roughly nine tenths of which show up once; over 1.5% is in the top ten. This chain uses TRBV27 with TRBJ2-2; D is perhaps TRBD1 or TRBD2 (5 bases each). Source: peripheral blood, taken in a trial of Ad26.COV2.S vaccine versus placebo. The TCR originated in a person aged 18-65 years who received the Ad26.COV2.S COVID-19 vaccine or a placebo. CDR3 sequence: CASSLLGDPNTGELFF. The CDR3 DNA follows: TGTGCCAGCAGTCTTCTAGGGGACCCGAACACCGGGGAGCTGTTTTTT.